This T cell receptor (beta chain) was recorded in a study of a mutant IDH1 vaccine in newly diagnosed glioma. Across the whole study: Of treated patients, 62.5% were men and approximately 40% women, averaging roughly 42 years. Previous treatment comprised radiotherapy, temozolomide, or both, mostly both. The study's findings and limits: Immune responses induced by vaccination arose in 93.3% of the patients. Changes to the top peripheral T cell clonotypes appeared unrelated to pseudoprogression.

Of note for this clone: Its specificity is not known.

Repertoires were generated with immunoSEQ multiplex PCR, while TCRdb's copy carries only in-frame clones and drops some. The sample carries about 30,000 clones, more than 65% recorded once. CDR1 is DFQATT, CDR2 SNEGSKA, per germline (reference sequence). The CDR3 loop spans 11 amino acids. Trimming shortened V by 3 bases and J by 8 bases, and 7 bases separated the two germline ends. Regarding time point: baseline, week 1 (first vaccination visit). The treatment was: pre-vaccination baseline after standard-of-care therapy. The chain is built from TRBV20-1 and TRBJ1-4; the D is unclear. The sequence came from a man younger than 40 with glioma. Here the sequenced sample was PBMCs, taken from a glioma patient treated with radiotherapy, temozolomide or both. As DNA, the CDR3 is TGCAGTGCTAGTTTTGGCGAAAAACTGTTTTTT. This translates into CSASFGEKLFF.